This TCR beta chain was retrieved from a study of blood T cell repertoires in COVID-19. Turning to the study itself: Among Cohort 3 donors, those recovered had two negative PCRs, clearance, or symptom resolution. Sites in the United States, Italy and Spain provided acute and convalescent COVID-19 samples. The cDNA or gDNA used as material had been derived from T cells, B-cell-depleted T cells, or PBMCs.

Libraries were prepared by immunoSEQ multiplex PCR; TCRdb keeps only in-frame clonotypes and omits some of them. Among hundreds of thousands of clones, more than 75% were seen once, and the ten largest hold 2% to 2.5%. Between the trimmed V and J ends, which lost 2 bases and 6 bases, there was a span of 10 bases. Germline CDR1 is SEHNR and CDR2 is FQNEAQ (reference sequence). The CDR3 length is 14 residues. Cohort placement rested on clinical history that participants reported themselves. The sample consisted of PBMCs or T cells enriched from blood (not recorded which). The receptor comes from a woman in her sixties or seventies in a cohort exposed to, infected with or recovered from COVID-19 (not recorded which). The V call is TRBV7-9, the J call TRBJ1-4; weak D call: TRBD1 (6 bases). In DNA form, the CDR3 reads TGTGCCAGCAGCTTAAGCAGGGGATATGAAAAACTGTTTTTT. Encoded protein: CASSLSRGYEKLFF. Supplemented by reference TRBV7-9 and TRBJ1-4, the full variable domain reads DTGVSQNPRHKITKRGQNVTFRCDPISEHNRLYWYRQTLGQGPEFLTYFQNEAQLEKSRLLSDRFSAERPKGSFSTLEIQRTEQGDSAMYLCASSLSRGYEKLFFGSGTQLSVL.